This is a list of T cell receptor beta chains from one sample in a study of cytomegalovirus exposure and HLA in healthy donors. The data were produced by immunoSEQ multiplex PCR, yet TCRdb's version contains in-frame clones alone and is incomplete. The sample includes 180,000 or so clones, more than 75% of them seen just once. Sequencing used PBMCs. These receptors all stem from a woman aged 30 to 39 in good health and CMV-seropositive. Each CDR3 is given with its conserved first and last residue. The D gene is left open where the match is weak. Rows may omit the clone size; those that give it use once, few, many or a size class.

j_call clone_size d_call v_call cdr3_aa cdr3_nt
TRBJ1-5 . . TRBV23-1 CASSQGRNQPQHF TGCGCCAGCAGTCAAGGCCGCAATCAGCCCCAGCATTTT
TRBJ1-1 . . TRBV11-3 CASSLTRSPSVNTEAFF TGTGCCAGCAGCTTAACGCGGTCTCCTTCCGTCAACACTGAAGCTTTCTTT
TRBJ1-6 once . TRBV6-4 CASSDSRGRNSPLHF TGTGCCAGCAGTGACTCTAGGGGCAGGAATTCACCCCTCCACTTT
TRBJ1-5 . . TRBV15 CATSRTLWGINQPQHF TGTGCCACCAGCAGAACCCTCTGGGGCATCAATCAGCCCCAGCATTTT
TRBJ1-3 few . TRBV9 CASSVSGGGVGNTIYF TGTGCCAGCAGCGTCTCTGGGGGAGGGGTCGGAAACACCATATATTTT
TRBJ2-1 medium-sized TRBD1 TRBV6-1 CAIGQDAYNEQFF TGTGCCATCGGACAGGACGCCTACAATGAGCAGTTCTTC
TRBJ2-1 few TRBD2 TRBV9 CASGSGGGNEQFF TGTGCCAGCGGTAGCGGGGGCGGAAATGAGCAGTTCTTC
TRBJ1-2 . . TRBV9 CASSVERGPGYGYTF TGTGCCAGCAGCGTAGAGCGGGGACCCGGCTATGGCTACACCTTC
TRBJ1-4 . TRBD1 TRBV6-5 CASSPDRDTNEKLFF TGTGCCAGCAGTCCTGACAGGGACACTAATGAAAAACTGTTTTTT
TRBJ2-7 few TRBD1 TRBV5-4 CASSLSGTGNGEQYF TGTGCCAGCAGCTTGAGCGGGACAGGGAATGGCGAGCAGTACTTC
TRBJ2-7 . . TRBV28 CASTPGDYEQYF TGTGCCAGCACCCCGGGGGACTACGAGCAGTACTTC
TRBJ2-5 . . TRBV28 CASSLGGAQETQYF TGTGCCAGCAGTTTGGGCGGGGCCCAAGAGACCCAGTACTTC
TRBJ2-1 once TRBD1 TRBV7-3 CASSLGTGGRNEQFF TGTGCCAGCAGCTTAGGCACAGGGGGCCGGAATGAGCAGTTCTTC
TRBJ1-5 . . TRBV5-6 CASSLGGGRNQPQHF TGTGCCAGCAGCTTGGGGGGGGGACGCAATCAGCCCCAGCATTTT
TRBJ2-7 . . TRBV7-2 CASSLVTGRYEQYF TGTGCCAGCAGCTTAGTGACAGGGAGGTACGAGCAGTACTTC
TRBJ1-2 few . TRBV14 CASSQMDTNYGYTF TGTGCCAGCAGCCAAATGGACACTAACTATGGCTACACCTTC
TRBJ2-7 . . TRBV28 CATSTVSREQYF TGTGCCACCTCAACAGTGAGTCGGGAGCAGTACTTC
TRBJ2-7 . . TRBV15 CATSRDIYEQYF TGTGCCACCAGCAGAGATATCTACGAGCAGTACTTC
TRBJ1-5 few . TRBV5-1 CASSSPKPQHF TGCGCCAGCAGCAGCCCTAAGCCCCAGCATTTT
TRBJ2-7 . . TRBV7-2 CASSLGLQNDEQYF TGTGCCAGCAGCTTAGGTCTACAGAACGACGAGCAGTACTTC
TRBJ1-6 few . TRBV28 CASSPGEIDNSPLHF TGTGCCAGCAGCCCCGGGGAGATAGATAATTCACCCCTCCACTTT
TRBJ2-7 . . TRBV4-2 CASSQVGLEQYF TGTGCCAGCAGCCAGGTTGGGCTCGAGCAGTACTTC
TRBJ2-1 . TRBD2 TRBV4-1 CASSRDAGTRSHEQFF TGCGCCAGCAGCCGAGACGCCGGGACTAGATCGCATGAGCAGTTCTTC
TRBJ1-1 once . TRBV4-3 CASSQVFGITEAFF TGCGCCAGCAGCCAAGTATTCGGGATAACTGAAGCTTTCTTT
TRBJ2-3 . TRBD2 TRBV13 CASSYPQRGGLARYF TGTGCCAGCAGCTACCCCCAGCGGGGGGGACTAGCGAGGTATTTT
TRBJ2-1 . . TRBV9 CASGGAGNEQFF TGTGCCAGCGGGGGGGCTGGGAATGAGCAGTTCTTC
TRBJ2-1 . . TRBV7-2 CASTLGPNEQFF TGTGCCAGCACCCTGGGGCCCAATGAGCAGTTCTTC